This T cell receptor beta chain was captured by sequencing in a study of blood T cell repertoires in COVID-19. Study-level information: There were acute and convalescent COVID-19 samples, and they came from the United States, Italy and Spain.

Germline V gene data show CDR1 as KGHSH and CDR2 as LQKENI. The CDR3 sequence is 17 residues long. The V gene end was trimmed by 0 bases and the J gene end by 3 bases; junction bases not matched to a gene: 7. Original methodology: Estimates of nucleated cell counts were drawn from the amplification of reference gene primers. The data were produced by immunoSEQ multiplex PCR, yet TCRdb's version contains in-frame clones alone and is incomplete. D and trimming were read from the DNA, whereas the V and J calls and clone size are those reported in that table. Here the sample spans 160,000 or so clones, roughly nine tenths being singletons.

The chain has TRBV18 and TRBJ2-7; 11 bases agree with TRBD1. Sequencing used peripheral blood. The TCR originated in a woman aged 70-85 years with acute or convalescent COVID-19. CDR3 sequence reads: CASSPPFSGTGGYEQYF. CDR3 nucleotide sequence: TGTGCCAGCTCACCACCATTCTCCGGGACAGGGGGCTACGAGCAGTACTTC.